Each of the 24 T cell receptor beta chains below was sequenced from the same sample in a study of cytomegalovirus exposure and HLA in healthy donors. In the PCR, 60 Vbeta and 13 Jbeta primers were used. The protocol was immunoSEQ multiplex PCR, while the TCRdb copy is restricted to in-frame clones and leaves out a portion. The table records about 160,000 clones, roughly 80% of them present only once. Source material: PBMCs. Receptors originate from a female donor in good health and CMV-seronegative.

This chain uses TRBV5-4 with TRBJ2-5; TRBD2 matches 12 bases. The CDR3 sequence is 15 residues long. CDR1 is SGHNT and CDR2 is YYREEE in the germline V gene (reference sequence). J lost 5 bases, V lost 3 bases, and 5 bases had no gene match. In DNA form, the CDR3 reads TGTGCCAGCAGCTCCCCCCTAGCGGGGGGGGAGACCCAGTACTTC. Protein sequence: CASSSPLAGGETQYF.

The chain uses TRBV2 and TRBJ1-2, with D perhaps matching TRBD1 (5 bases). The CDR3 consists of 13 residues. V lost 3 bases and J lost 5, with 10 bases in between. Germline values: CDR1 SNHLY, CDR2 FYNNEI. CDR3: CASSEDNNYGYTF. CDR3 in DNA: TGTGCCAGCAGTGAGGACAATAATTATGGCTACACCTTC.

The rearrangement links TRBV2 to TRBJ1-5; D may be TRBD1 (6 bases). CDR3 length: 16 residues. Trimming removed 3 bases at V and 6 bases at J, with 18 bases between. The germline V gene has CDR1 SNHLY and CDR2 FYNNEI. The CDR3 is CASSDPRGGSRQPQHF. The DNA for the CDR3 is TGTGCCAGCAGTGATCCGCGAGGGGGTAGCCGTCAGCCCCAGCATTTT.

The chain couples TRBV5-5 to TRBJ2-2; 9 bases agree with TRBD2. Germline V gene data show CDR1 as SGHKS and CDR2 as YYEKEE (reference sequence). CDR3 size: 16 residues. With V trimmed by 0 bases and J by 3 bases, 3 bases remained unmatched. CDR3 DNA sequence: TGTGCCAGCAGCTTGGTAGCGGGGGCCTACACCGGGGAGCTGTTTTTT. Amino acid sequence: CASSLVAGAYTGELFF. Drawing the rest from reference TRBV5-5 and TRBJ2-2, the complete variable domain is DAGVTQSPTHLIKTRGQQVTLRCSPISGHKSVSWYQQVLGQGPQFIFQYYEKEERGRGNFPDRFSARQFPNYSSELNVNALLLGDSALYLCASSLVAGAYTGELFFGEGSRLTVL.

The DNA of the CDR3 is TGTGCCACTAAAGAGGGTGTAGGGAACACTGAAGCTTTCTTT. This encodes CATKEGVGNTEAFF. The chain links TRBV15 to TRBJ1-1; D is ambiguous. The CDR3 covers 14 residues. The germline gives CDR1 LNHNV, CDR2 YYDKDF (reference sequence). V lost 9 bases to trimming and J lost 1 base, with 15 bases between them.

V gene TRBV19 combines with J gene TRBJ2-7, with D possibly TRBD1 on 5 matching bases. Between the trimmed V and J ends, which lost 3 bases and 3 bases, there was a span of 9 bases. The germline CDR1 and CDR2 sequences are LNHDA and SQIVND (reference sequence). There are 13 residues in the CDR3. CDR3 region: CASSIRTGYEQYF. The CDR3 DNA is TGTGCCAGTAGTATTAGAACAGGCTACGAGCAGTACTTC.

CDR3 in DNA: TGTGCCAGTGCCCCCCAAGGACAGCTCGATCAGCCCCAGCATTTT. Translating gives CASAPQGQLDQPQHF. The rearrangement uses TRBV25-1 and TRBJ1-5; TRBD1 is a possible D gene (6 bases). There are 15 residues in the CDR3. V lost 9 bases and J lost 5, with 20 bases in between. Germline values: CDR1 MGHDK, CDR2 SYGVNS.

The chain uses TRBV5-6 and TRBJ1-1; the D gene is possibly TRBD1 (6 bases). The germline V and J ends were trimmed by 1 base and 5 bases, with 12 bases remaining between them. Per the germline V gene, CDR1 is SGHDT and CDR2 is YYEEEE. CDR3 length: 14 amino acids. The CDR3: CASSLTGRGTEAFF. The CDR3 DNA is TGTGCCAGCAGCTTGACAGGGAGGGGGACTGAAGCTTTCTTT. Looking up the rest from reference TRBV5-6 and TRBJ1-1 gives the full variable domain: DAGVTQSPTHLIKTRGQQVTLRCSPKSGHDTVSWYQQALGQGPQFIFQYYEEEERQRGNFPDRFSGHQFPNYSSELNVNALLLGDSALYLCASSLTGRGTEAFFGQGTRLTVV.

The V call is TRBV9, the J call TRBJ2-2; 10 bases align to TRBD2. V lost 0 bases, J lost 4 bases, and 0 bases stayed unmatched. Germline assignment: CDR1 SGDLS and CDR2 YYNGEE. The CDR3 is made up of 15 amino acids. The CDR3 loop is CASSVASGGTGELFF. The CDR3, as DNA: TGTGCCAGCAGCGTAGCTAGCGGGGGCACCGGGGAGCTGTTTTTT.

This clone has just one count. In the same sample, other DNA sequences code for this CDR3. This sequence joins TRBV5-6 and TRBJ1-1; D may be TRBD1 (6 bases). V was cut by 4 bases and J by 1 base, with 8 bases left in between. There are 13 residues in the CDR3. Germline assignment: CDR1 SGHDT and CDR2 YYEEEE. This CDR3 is CASSRGGNTEAFF. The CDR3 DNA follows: TGTGCCAGCAGCAGAGGGGGGAACACTGAAGCTTTCTTT.

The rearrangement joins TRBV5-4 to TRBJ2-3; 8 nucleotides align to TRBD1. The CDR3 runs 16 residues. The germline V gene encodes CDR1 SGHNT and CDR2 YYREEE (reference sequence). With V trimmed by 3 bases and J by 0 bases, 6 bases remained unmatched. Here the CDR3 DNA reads TGTGCCAGCAGCTCGGCCCAGGGGGCTAGCACAGATACGCAGTATTTT. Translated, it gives CASSSAQGASTDTQYF.

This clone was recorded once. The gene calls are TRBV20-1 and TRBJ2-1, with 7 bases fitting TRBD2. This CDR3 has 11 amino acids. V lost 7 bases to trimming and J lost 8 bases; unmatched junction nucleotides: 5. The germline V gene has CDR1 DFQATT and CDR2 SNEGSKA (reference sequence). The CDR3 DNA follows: TGCAGTGTGGGGGACTATGATGAGCAGTTCTTC. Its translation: CSVGDYDEQFF.

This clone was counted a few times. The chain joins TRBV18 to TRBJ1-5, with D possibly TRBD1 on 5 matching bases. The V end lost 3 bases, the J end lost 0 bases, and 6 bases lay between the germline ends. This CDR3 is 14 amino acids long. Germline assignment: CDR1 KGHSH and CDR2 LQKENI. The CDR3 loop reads CASSPRDSNQPQHF. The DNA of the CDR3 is TGTGCCAGCTCACCCAGGGATAGCAATCAGCCCCAGCATTTT.

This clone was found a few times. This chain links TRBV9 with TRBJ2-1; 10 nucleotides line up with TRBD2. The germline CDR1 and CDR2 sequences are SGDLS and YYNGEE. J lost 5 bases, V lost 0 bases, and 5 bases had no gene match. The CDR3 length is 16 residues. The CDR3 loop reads CASSVVSGGADNEQFF. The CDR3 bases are TGTGCCAGCAGCGTAGTGAGCGGGGGGGCCGACAATGAGCAGTTCTTC.

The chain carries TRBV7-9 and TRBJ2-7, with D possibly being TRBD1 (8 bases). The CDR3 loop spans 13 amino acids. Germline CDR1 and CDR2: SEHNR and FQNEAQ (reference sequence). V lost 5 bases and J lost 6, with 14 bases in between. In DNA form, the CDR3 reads TGTGCCAGCAGCGCTACAGGGGGGGGCGAGCAGTACTTC. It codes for CASSATGGGEQYF.

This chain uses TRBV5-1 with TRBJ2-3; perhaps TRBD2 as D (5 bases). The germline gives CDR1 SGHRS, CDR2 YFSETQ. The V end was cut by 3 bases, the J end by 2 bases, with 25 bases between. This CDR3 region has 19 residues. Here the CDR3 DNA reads TGCGCCAGCAGCTCTGAGGGCCTTTACAAATGGTACTCCACAGATACGCAGTATTTT. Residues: CASSSEGLYKWYSTDTQYF. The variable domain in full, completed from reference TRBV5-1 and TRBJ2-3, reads KAGVTQTPRYLIKTRGQQVTLSCSPISGHRSVSWYQQTPGQGLQFLFEYFSETQRNKGNFPGRFSGRQFSNSRSEMNVSTLELGDSALYLCASSSEGLYKWYSTDTQYFGPGTRLTVL.

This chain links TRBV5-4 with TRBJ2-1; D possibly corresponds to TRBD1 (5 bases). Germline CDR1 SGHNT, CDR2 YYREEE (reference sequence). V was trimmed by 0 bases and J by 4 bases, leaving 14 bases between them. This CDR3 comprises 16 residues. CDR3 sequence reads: CASSLEFRKGYNEQFF. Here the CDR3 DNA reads TGTGCCAGCAGCTTGGAGTTCCGGAAGGGGTACAATGAGCAGTTCTTC.

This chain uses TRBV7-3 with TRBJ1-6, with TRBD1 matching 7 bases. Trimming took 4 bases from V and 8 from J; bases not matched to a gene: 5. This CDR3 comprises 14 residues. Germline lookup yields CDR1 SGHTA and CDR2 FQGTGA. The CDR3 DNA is TGTGCCAGCAGCTCCGGGACAGAGGATTCACCCCTCCACTTT. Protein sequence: CASSSGTEDSPLHF.

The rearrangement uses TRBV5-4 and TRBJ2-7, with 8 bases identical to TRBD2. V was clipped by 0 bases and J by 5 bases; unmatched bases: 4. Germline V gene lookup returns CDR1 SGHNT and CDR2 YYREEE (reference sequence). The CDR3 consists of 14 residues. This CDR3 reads CASSLAGGRNEQYF. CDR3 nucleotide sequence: TGTGCCAGCAGCTTGGCGGGAGGGAGAAACGAGCAGTACTTC.

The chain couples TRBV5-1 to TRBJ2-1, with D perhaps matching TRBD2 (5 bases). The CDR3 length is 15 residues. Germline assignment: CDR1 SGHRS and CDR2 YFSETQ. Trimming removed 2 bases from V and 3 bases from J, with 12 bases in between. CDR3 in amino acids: CASSLGSRLYNEQFF. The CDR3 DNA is TGCGCCAGCAGCTTAGGGAGCCGTCTCTACAATGAGCAGTTCTTC.

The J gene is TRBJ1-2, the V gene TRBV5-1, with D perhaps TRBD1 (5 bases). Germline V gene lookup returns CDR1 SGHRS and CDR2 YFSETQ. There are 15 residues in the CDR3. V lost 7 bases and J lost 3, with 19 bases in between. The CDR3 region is CASALEVAGDYGYTF. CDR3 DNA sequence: TGCGCCAGCGCCCTTGAGGTGGCGGGGGACTATGGCTACACCTTC.

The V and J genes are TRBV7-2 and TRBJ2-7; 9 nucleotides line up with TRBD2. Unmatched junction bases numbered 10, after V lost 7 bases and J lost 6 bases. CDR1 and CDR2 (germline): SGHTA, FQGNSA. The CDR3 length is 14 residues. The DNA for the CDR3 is TGTGCCAGCACCTTCCGGCGGGAGGGGCCCGAGCAGTACTTC. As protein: CASTFRREGPEQYF.

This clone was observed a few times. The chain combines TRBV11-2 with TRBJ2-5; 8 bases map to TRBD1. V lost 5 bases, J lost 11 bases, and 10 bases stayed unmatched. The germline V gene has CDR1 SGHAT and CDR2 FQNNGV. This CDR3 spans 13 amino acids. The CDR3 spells CASSPGQVLVQYF. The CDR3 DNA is TGTGCCAGCAGCCCGGGACAGGTCCTTGTTCAGTACTTC.

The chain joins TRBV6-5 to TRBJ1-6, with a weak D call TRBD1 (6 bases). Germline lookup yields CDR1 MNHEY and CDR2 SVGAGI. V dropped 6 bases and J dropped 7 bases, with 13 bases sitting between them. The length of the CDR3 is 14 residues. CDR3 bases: TGTGCCAGCAGCTTCGGACAGCTCAATTCACCCCTCCACTTT. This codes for CASSFGQLNSPLHF.